These 18 T cell receptor beta chains originate from one sample sequenced in a study of T cells after yellow fever vaccination. TCRdb reanalysed the 5' RACE reads using MiXCR and keeps one entry per CDR3 protein. Of 510,000 or so distinct CDR3 sequences listed, roughly 21% are singletons. The sequences come from PBMCs, collected 15 days after the yellow fever booster vaccination. The receptors shown here come from a man aged 30-40 years who received the YFV17D yellow fever vaccine.

The rearrangement links TRBV6-2 or TRBV6-3 to TRBJ2-2; 7 positions agree with TRBD2. The germline CDR1 and CDR2 sequences are MNHEY and SVGEGT. V lost 6 bases to trimming and J lost 3 bases; unmatched junction nucleotides: 7. This CDR3 is 15 amino acids long. Here the CDR3 reads CASRRAGLDTGELFF. The CDR3 region has the DNA TGTGCCAGCAGGCGAGCGGGACTGGACACCGGGGAGCTGTTTTTT.

This rearrangement joins TRBV12-3 or TRBV12-4 to TRBJ2-1; 14 nucleotides align to TRBD2. J lost 15 bases, V lost 6 bases, and 13 bases had no gene match. This CDR3 is 15 amino acids long. The CDR3 protein is CASRAPGTSGGVRFF. The DNA for the CDR3 is TGTGCCAGCAGAGCCCCCGGGACTAGCGGGGGAGTTCGGTTCTTC.

This clonotype has only a few counts. The chain couples TRBV7-6 to TRBJ2-3; 9 bases agree with TRBD2. The CDR3 contains 16 residues. Germline trimming cut 0 bases from V and 2 bases from J; bases unmatched to any gene: 3. Germline V gene data show CDR1 as SGHVS and CDR2 as FNYEAQ. CDR3 sequence (DNA): TGTGCCAGCAGCTTAGCGACTAGCGGATACACAGATACGCAGTATTTT. Protein product: CASSLATSGYTDTQYF.

The chain couples TRBV9 to TRBJ2-3; TRBD2 is a possible D gene (5 bases). V lost 3 bases and J 4 bases, leaving 12 bases between the germline ends. Germline V gene sequence: CDR1 SGDLS, CDR2 YYNGEE. The CDR3 covers 14 residues. CDR3 sequence (DNA): TGTGCCAGCAGCGGTAGGGAGTATGCAGATACGCAGTATTTT. Translating it yields CASSGREYADTQYF.

The chain employs TRBV5-1 and TRBJ2-3; D is uncertain. The CDR3 sequence is 13 residues long. CDR1 and CDR2 (germline): SGHRS, YFSETQ. Trimming pared 5 bases from V and 4 bases from J, leaving 11 bases between. The CDR3 DNA reads as TGCGCCAGCAGGGGTAGGGTGGCAGATACGCAGTATTTT. Protein product: CASRGRVADTQYF.

This chain connects TRBV21-1 to TRBJ2-5; the tabulated D call, TRBD2, remains unverified against the DNA. TRBV21-1 is annotated as a pseudogene. The CDR3 contains 19 residues. CDR3 residues: CASSKLGTSGRGEEETQYF. CDR3 DNA sequence: TGTGCCAGCAGCAAACTGGGGACTAGCGGGAGGGGAGAGGAGGAGACCCAGTACTTC.

V gene TRBV7-2 combines with J gene TRBJ2-2; D is uncertain. V dropped 2 bases and J dropped 1 base, with 14 bases sitting between them. Per germline, CDR1 SGHTA and CDR2 FQGNSA. The CDR3 covers 17 residues. The CDR3 bases are TGTGCCAGCAGCTTACCCAGGTGGATAAAGAACACCGGGGAGCTGTTTTTT. Encoded protein: CASSLPRWIKNTGELFF.

The rearrangement uses TRBV20-1 and TRBJ2-1, with D uncertain. Deletions cut 5 bases from V and 6 bases from J, with 5 bases between. Germline loops: CDR1 DFQATT, CDR2 SNEGSKA (reference sequence). CDR3 size: 10 residues. The CDR3, as DNA: TGCAGTGCTTCCCTCAATGAGCAGTTCTTC. Encoded protein: CSASLNEQFF.

J is TRBJ2-1 and V is TRBV6-1; perhaps TRBD1 as D (6 bases). This CDR3 has 15 residues. V lost 6 bases and J 4 bases, leaving 16 bases between the germline ends. The germline gives CDR1 MNHNS, CDR2 SASEGT. CDR3 region: CASSPGTPVYNEQFF. The CDR3 nucleotides read TGTGCCAGCAGCCCCGGGACACCAGTATACAATGAGCAGTTCTTC.

The chain recombines TRBV20-1 with TRBJ2-1; D possibly matches TRBD1 or TRBD2 (6 bases each). The V end was cut by 5 bases, the J end by 9 bases, with 17 bases between. This CDR3 has 13 amino acids. Per germline, CDR1 DFQATT and CDR2 SNEGSKA (reference sequence). DNA for the CDR3: TGCAGTGCTCCAAGGACAGCGGGCTCTGAGCAGTTCTTC. This codes for CSAPRTAGSEQFF.

This clonotype showed up just a few times. This chain links TRBV18 with TRBJ2-5; 7 nucleotides line up with TRBD1. Trimming took 0 bases from V and 8 from J; bases not matched to a gene: 9. This CDR3 is 15 amino acids long. Germline V CDR1 and CDR2: KGHSH, LQKENI. CDR3 DNA sequence: TGTGCCAGCTCACCACCCGCGGCAGGGGGACCCACCCAGTACTTC. It specifies CASSPPAAGGPTQYF.

This sequence joins TRBV29-1 and TRBJ2-4; D is unclear. The CDR3 spans 11 residues. Germline CDR1 is SQVTM and CDR2 is ANQGSEA. Trimming took off 5 bases at V and 8 bases at J, with 10 bases between the two ends. This CDR3 is CSVPLLDIQYF. Here the CDR3 DNA reads TGCAGCGTTCCCTTGTTAGACATTCAGTACTTC.

This clonotype has ten or more counts. The J gene is TRBJ2-5, the V gene TRBV15; D gene ambiguous. The CDR3 contains 17 residues. The ends were cut back, 0 bases at V and 4 bases at J, with 18 bases in the middle. CDR1 and CDR2 (germline): LNHNV, YYDKDF (reference sequence). The CDR3 sequence is CATSRDSRTGWRETQYF. In nucleotides, the CDR3 is TGTGCCACCAGCAGAGATTCTAGGACCGGCTGGAGAGAGACCCAGTACTTC. The variable domain in full, with the rest retrieved from reference TRBV15 and TRBJ2-5, is DAMVIQNPRYQVTQFGKPVTLSCSQTLNHNVMYWYQQKSSQAPKLLFHYYDKDFNNEADTPDNFQSRRPNTSFCFLDIRSPGLGDTAMYLCATSRDSRTGWRETQYFGPGTRLLVL.

This clonotype was counted a few times. The chain is built from TRBV12-3 or TRBV12-4 and TRBJ1-1; 8 bases are a match to TRBD1. The CDR3 sequence is 12 residues long. With 6 bases clipped from V and 5 bases from J, the junction kept 2 bases outside the gene matches. CDR3 in amino acids: CASRRTGTEAFF. CDR3 bases: TGTGCCAGCAGGCGGACAGGGACTGAAGCTTTCTTT.

This rearrangement joins TRBV11-2 to TRBJ2-1; TRBD2 agrees at 10 bases. The CDR3 consists of 13 residues. The V gene's germline CDR1 is SGHAT and CDR2 FQNNGV. V dropped 10 bases and J dropped 5; count of bases not matched to a gene: 5. The CDR3 spells CATHGTSDNEQFF. The CDR3 DNA sequence: TGTGCCACCCACGGGACTAGCGACAATGAGCAGTTCTTC.

This clonotype has only a few counts. The V and J genes are TRBV12-3 or TRBV12-4 and TRBJ2-2; D is uncertain. V lost 10 bases and J lost 3, with 12 bases in between. This CDR3 is built from 13 residues. This CDR3 reads CATIEAYTGELFF. In DNA form, the CDR3 reads TGTGCCACGATCGAGGCATACACCGGGGAGCTGTTTTTT.

This clonotype was counted between two and nine times. The chain recombines TRBV20-1 with TRBJ2-2; 11 bases match TRBD2. Germline-derived CDR1 and CDR2 are DFQATT and SNEGSKA (reference sequence). The CDR3 sequence is 15 residues long. Trimming cost V 3 bases and J 6 bases; bases outside gene matches: 6. CDR3 DNA: TGCAGTGCTAGGGTTAGCGGGAGGGCTCCCGGGGAGCTGTTTTTT. Translated, it gives CSARVSGRAPGELFF.

This chain joins TRBV6-5 and TRBJ2-7; 10 bases match TRBD2. CDR3 size: 17 residues. V dropped 2 bases and J dropped 3; count of bases not matched to a gene: 10. The germline gives CDR1 MNHEY, CDR2 SVGAGI. The CDR3 nucleotides are TGTGCCAGCAGTTACCTAAAGGGGGCTAGCGGGAGCTACGAGCAGTACTTC. It yields the protein CASSYLKGASGSYEQYF.